This T cell receptor beta chain was identified in a study of shared clonotypes between healthy human individuals. Some clones are missing from TCRdb's copy, which holds only in-frame ones; the method was immunoSEQ multiplex PCR. The repertoire holds 550,000 to 600,000 clones, with around 81% as singletons. Sequencing was performed on PBMCs. The source of this sequence is a woman aged 40 to 49 in good health. Some clones in this sample may be carry-over from other donors' samples.

The CDR3 DNA is TGTGCCAGCAGGACTACAGGGTACTACGAGCAGTACTTC. Its translation: CASRTTGYYEQYF. The rearrangement links TRBV28 to TRBJ2-7, with D tentatively TRBD1 (6 bases). The ends were cut back, 6 bases at V and 3 bases at J, with 12 bases in the middle. The germline gives CDR1 MDHEN, CDR2 SYDVKM. The CDR3 length is 13 residues.